This TCR beta chain was retrieved from a study of early T cells in non-severe SARS-CoV-2 infection. The overall study: Bulk RNA isolated from unsorted whole blood underwent sequencing; chains were not paired. Findings and caveats of the study: VDJdb matching favored anti-spike CD8 responses, missing private and CD4 specificities.

The V gene lost 1 base and the J gene lost 2 bases, with 11 bases spanning the gap. The length of the CDR3 is 15 residues. CDR1 and CDR2 from the germline V gene are LGHDT and YNNKEL (reference sequence). Tagging with unique molecular identifiers was applied to individual cDNA molecules. TCRdb passed the 5' RACE reads through MiXCR, listing each CDR3 protein once. The sample holds more than 35,000 distinct CDR3 sequences, under 5% seen once. This clonotype was found a few times. Antigen specificity is unknown. The receptor was isolated from an adult who was a healthcare worker with PCR-confirmed SARS-CoV-2 infection or an uninfected control (not recorded which). Sequenced material: whole blood. The chain links TRBV3-1 to TRBJ2-5, with unresolved D. DNA of the CDR3: TGTGCCAGCAGCCAAGGACCCCTCCCACAAGAGACCCAGTACTTC. It translates to CASSQGPLPQETQYF.